This TCR beta chain was documented in a study of regulatory T cells in long-lasting Graves disease. Study-level findings and limits: There were preferences for TRBV28, TRBJ1-2 and TRBJ2-5 in persistent disease. New patients shared 970 or so public clonotypes, and persistent patients shared more, with about 2,500. Patients whose Graves' disease persisted exhibited lower TCR diversity than those newly diagnosed.

Assembly of TCR beta libraries relied on iRepertoire HTBI primers together with Arm-PCR of CDR3 regions. In the source study's methods: Detected in the samples were 62 TRBV and over 11 TRBJ segments. One entry per CDR3 protein, called by TCRdb with MiXCR from the multiplex PCR reads. TCRdb, not the authors, supplied the V and J calls. The repertoire has approximately 290,000 distinct CDR3 sequences, more than 20% of them found once; the top ten carry approximately 60%. Sample time point: persistent/refractory GD, antithyroid drugs over 5 years with positive TRAb. PBMC RNA served as the TCR library source. In this sample, this clonotype turned up a few times. The antigen remains undetermined. The V segment lost 0 bases and the J segment 3 bases; nucleotides outside the gene matches: 4. The CDR3 runs to 15 residues. CDR1 is SGHDT and CDR2 is YYEEEE in the germline V gene.

The TCR comes from a female donor with Graves disease. The sequencing here drew on peripheral blood mononuclear cells (PBMCs), taken when the disease was refractory, from a patient treated with antithyroid drugs. The chain is built from TRBV5-6 and TRBJ2-7; 9 nucleotides match TRBD1. The chain's CDR3 is CASSLGTGGYYEQYF. The CDR3 DNA sequence: TGTGCCAGCAGCTTGGGAACAGGGGGCTACTACGAGCAGTACTTC.